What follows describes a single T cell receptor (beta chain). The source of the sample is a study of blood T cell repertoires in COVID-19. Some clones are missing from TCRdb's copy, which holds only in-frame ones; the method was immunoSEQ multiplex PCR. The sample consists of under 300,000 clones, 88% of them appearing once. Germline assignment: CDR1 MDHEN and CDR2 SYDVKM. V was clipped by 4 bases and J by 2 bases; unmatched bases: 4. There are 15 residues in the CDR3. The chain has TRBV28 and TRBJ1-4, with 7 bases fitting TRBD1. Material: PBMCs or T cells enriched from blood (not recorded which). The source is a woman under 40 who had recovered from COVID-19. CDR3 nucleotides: TGTGCCAGCAGTTCCCCGACAGGGACTAATGAAAAACTGTTTTTT. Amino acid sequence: CASSSPTGTNEKLFF.